The 28 T cell receptor beta chains given below trace back to one sample, sequenced in a study of CD8 T cells in Susac syndrome. RNA in amounts of about 0.45 to 1 ug was reverse transcribed with random hexamers. TCRdb analysed the immunoSEQ multiplex PCR reads with MiXCR anew, one entry per CDR3 protein. Seen here are 50,000 to 65,000 distinct CDR3 sequences, around 90% observed once, and the top ten hold 0.15% to 0.2%. Sample: CD8+ T cells from PBMCs. The receptors originated from a human donor in good health.

The chain links TRBV28 to TRBJ2-7; TRBD1 agrees at 7 bases. The CDR3 has 14 residues. Germline V CDR1 and CDR2: MDHEN, SYDVKM. V gave up 5 bases and J gave up 3 bases; unmatched junction bases: 7. The CDR3 DNA reads as TGTGCCAGCAGTGCCCGGGACAGAGTCTACGAGCAGTACTTC. Amino acid sequence: CASSARDRVYEQYF.

CDR3 nucleotide sequence: TGTGCCAGCGGTAAGGACTACATTCCAGATACGCAGTATTTT. Protein sequence: CASGKDYIPDTQYF. The chain joins TRBV6-2 or TRBV6-3 to TRBJ2-3; the D gene is possibly TRBD2 (6 bases). CDR1 is MNHEY and CDR2 is SVGEGT in the germline V gene. The V end lost 8 bases, the J end lost 4 bases, and 16 bases lay between the germline ends. The CDR3 length is 14 residues.

The chain is built from TRBV6-5 and TRBJ1-2; D perhaps matches TRBD1 (5 bases). The V gene's germline CDR1 is MNHEY and CDR2 SVGAGI. V lost 7 bases to trimming and J lost 3 bases, with 18 bases between them. The CDR3 covers 15 residues. CDR3 protein: CASIPGLGGHYGYTF. As DNA, the CDR3 is TGTGCCAGCATCCCCGGGTTGGGGGGACACTATGGCTACACCTTC.

This clonotype was detected a few times. This rearrangement joins TRBV13 to TRBJ1-2; D perhaps matches TRBD1 (5 bases). V shed 5 bases and J shed 2 bases, with 12 bases lying between them. This CDR3 has 14 residues. Germline V lookup: CDR1 PRHDT, CDR2 FYEKMQ (reference sequence). The CDR3 nucleotides read TGTGCCAGCAGCACTACAGACAGCAACTATGGCTACACCTTC. Residues: CASSTTDSNYGYTF. The entire variable domain, with the rest obtained from reference TRBV13 and TRBJ1-2, is as follows: AAGVIQSPRHLIKEKRETATLKCYPIPRHDTVYWYQQGPGQDPQFLISFYEKMQSDKGSIPDRFSAQQFSDYHSELNMSSLELGDSALYFCASSTTDSNYGYTFGSGTRLTVV.

V and J are TRBV6-2 or TRBV6-3 and TRBJ2-7; tentative D call: TRBD1 (5 bases). V lost 3 bases and J 3 bases, leaving 9 bases between the germline ends. Germline V CDR1 and CDR2: MNHEY, SVGEGT. The CDR3 length is 13 residues. CDR3 sequence: CASSYDSSYEQYF. The CDR3 DNA reads TGTGCCAGCAGTTATGACAGCAGCTACGAGCAGTACTTC.

The chain recombines TRBV7-9 with TRBJ2-2; 11 bases align to TRBD2. The germline gives CDR1 SEHNR, CDR2 FQNEAQ (reference sequence). The CDR3 is 18 amino acids. With 2 bases clipped from V and 0 bases from J, the junction kept 5 bases outside the gene matches. The CDR3 reads CASSLPSTSGANTGELFF. The DNA for the CDR3 is TGTGCCAGCAGCTTACCCTCGACTAGCGGGGCGAACACCGGGGAGCTGTTTTTT.

The chain has TRBV27 and TRBJ2-1, with 12 bases fitting TRBD1. Unmatched junction bases numbered 8, after V lost 3 bases and J lost 5 bases. CDR1 is MNHEY, CDR2 SMNVEV, per germline (reference sequence). The CDR3 consists of 17 residues. The CDR3 sequence is CASSFIGGQGADNEQFF. The CDR3 DNA reads TGTGCCAGCAGTTTTATCGGGGGACAGGGGGCGGACAATGAGCAGTTCTTC.

The V and J genes are TRBV7-9 and TRBJ1-2; tentative D call: TRBD1 (6 bases). Germline V CDR1 and CDR2: SEHNR, FQNEAQ (reference sequence). The length of the CDR3 is 16 residues. V was trimmed by 3 bases and J by 3 bases, leaving 17 bases between them. In nucleotides, the CDR3 is TGTGCCAGCAGCTTCTCGGGAGGGGGACGGTACTATGGCTACACCTTC. Encoded protein: CASSFSGGGRYYGYTF.

The V and J genes are TRBV6-2 or TRBV6-3 and TRBJ2-5; TRBD2 matches at 7 bases. Germline trimming cut 5 bases from V and 0 bases from J; bases unmatched to any gene: 12. Germline CDR1 reads MNHEY; CDR2 reads SVGEGT. This CDR3 is built from 17 residues. The CDR3 here is CASSLPPGGKDQETQYF. The CDR3 nucleotides read TGTGCCAGCAGTCTTCCCCCGGGGGGAAAGGACCAAGAGACCCAGTACTTC.

The chain has TRBV10-3 and TRBJ2-1, with 8 bases fitting TRBD1. The CDR3 covers 13 residues. The V gene's germline CDR1 is ENHRY and CDR2 SYGVKD. Trimming cost V 9 bases and J 6 bases; bases outside gene matches: 7. CDR3 bases: TGTGCCATTCGAGGACAGGGTGGCAATGAGCAGTTCTTC. This codes for CAIRGQGGNEQFF.

This sequence joins TRBV6-6 and TRBJ2-7; no clear D gene. The CDR3 runs 13 residues. CDR1 is MNHNY, CDR2 SVGAGI, per germline (reference sequence). Trimming took 0 bases from V and 5 from J, leaving 8 bases between them. Written as DNA, the CDR3 is TGTGCCAGCAGTTACTCGACGGACCACGAGCAGTACTTC. It is translated as CASSYSTDHEQYF.

This sequence joins TRBV4-2 and TRBJ1-5; D not certain. CDR1 is LGHNA, CDR2 YNFKEQ, per germline. The CDR3 sequence is 15 residues long. Trimming removed 4 bases at V and 2 bases at J, with 12 bases between. CDR3 protein: CASSLGTEGNQPQHF. CDR3 in DNA: TGTGCCAGCAGCCTGGGTACCGAAGGCAATCAGCCCCAGCATTTT.

The gene calls are TRBV27 and TRBJ1-2; D ambiguous. Deletions cut 7 bases from V and 4 bases from J, with 19 bases between. Per the germline V gene, CDR1 is MNHEY and CDR2 is SMNVEV (reference sequence). The CDR3 loop spans 15 amino acids. This CDR3 is CASTYSHHSLYGYTF. CDR3 DNA sequence: TGTGCCAGCACTTATTCCCACCATTCCCTCTATGGCTACACCTTC.

The V gene is TRBV20-1, the J gene TRBJ2-7; a weak D match, TRBD1 (6 bases). The length of the CDR3 is 15 residues. CDR1 is DFQATT and CDR2 is SNEGSKA in the germline V gene (reference sequence). V was pared by 7 bases and J by 5 bases, with 24 bases between. CDR3: CSGGGLTETQDEQYF. CDR3 bases: TGCAGTGGAGGGGGTCTAACAGAGACCCAGGACGAGCAGTACTTC.

The V and J genes are TRBV12-3 or TRBV12-4 and TRBJ2-3; TRBD1 agrees at 9 bases. V was clipped by 5 bases and J by 8 bases; unmatched bases: 11. The CDR3 totals 15 residues. This CDR3 is CASSTRDREGGTQYF. In nucleotides, the CDR3 is TGTGCCAGCAGTACCCGGGACAGGGAAGGGGGTACGCAGTATTTT.

The chain carries TRBV4-3 and TRBJ2-7; weak D call: TRBD1 (6 bases). The CDR3 runs to 13 residues. V lost 3 bases and J 4 bases, leaving 10 bases between the germline ends. CDR1 and CDR2 (germline): LGHNA, YSLEER. Here the CDR3 DNA reads TGCGCCAGCAGCCAGGGACACAGTTACGAGCAGTACTTC. This codes for CASSQGHSYEQYF.

The chain couples TRBV6-1 to TRBJ1-2; D is possibly TRBD1 (6 bases). This CDR3 is built from 17 residues. The V gene lost 8 bases and the J gene lost 8 bases, with 30 bases spanning the gap. Germline-derived CDR1 and CDR2 are MNHNS and SASEGT. CDR3 DNA: TGTGCCAGCGTGTTAGACTCTTTTAGACAGGCAGAAGAAGGCTACACCTTC. Translating it yields CASVLDSFRQAEEGYTF.

This chain's CDR3 is CASSPWTEISYNEQFF. The CDR3 DNA is TGTGCCAGTAGTCCGTGGACGGAGATCTCCTACAATGAGCAGTTCTTC. The J gene is TRBJ2-1, the V gene TRBV19; D not certain. The V gene lost 5 bases and the J gene lost 0 bases, with 14 bases spanning the gap. CDR1 is LNHDA and CDR2 is SQIVND in the germline V gene (reference sequence). The CDR3 sequence is 16 residues long.

The V and J genes are TRBV27 and TRBJ1-5; the D gene is possibly TRBD1 (5 bases). Trimming pared 4 bases from V and 5 bases from J, leaving 12 bases between. CDR1 and CDR2 (germline): MNHEY, SMNVEV (reference sequence). The CDR3 covers 14 residues. This CDR3 reads CASSSLGGDQPQHF. The CDR3 DNA sequence: TGTGCCAGCAGTTCCCTGGGGGGGGATCAGCCCCAGCATTTT.

This clonotype was found once. This chain connects TRBV27 to TRBJ1-1; 7 nucleotides line up with TRBD1. The V segment lost 2 bases and the J segment 4 bases; nucleotides outside the gene matches: 4. From germline, CDR1 is MNHEY and CDR2 SMNVEV (reference sequence). The CDR3 has 14 amino acids. CDR3 DNA: TGTGCCAGCAGTTTAGGGCAGGGGGTCACTGAAGCTTTCTTT. Encoded protein: CASSLGQGVTEAFF.

V and J are TRBV27 and TRBJ2-3; a possible D gene is TRBD1 (5 bases). Per germline, CDR1 MNHEY and CDR2 SMNVEV (reference sequence). V was clipped by 6 bases and J by 4 bases, with 20 bases between them. This CDR3 has 16 residues. The CDR3: CASRLRGPGFPDTQYF. The CDR3 bases are TGTGCCAGCAGACTTAGGGGCCCAGGGTTCCCAGATACGCAGTATTTT.

This rearrangement joins TRBV7-9 to TRBJ1-2, with 9 bases lining up with TRBD1. Germline V gene sequence: CDR1 SEHNR, CDR2 FQNEAQ (reference sequence). The V segment lost 0 bases and the J segment 2 bases; nucleotides outside the gene matches: 1. The CDR3 extends over 15 amino acids. The CDR3 region has the DNA TGTGCCAGCAGCTTAGCGGGACAGGGAAACTATGGCTACACCTTC. Translated: CASSLAGQGNYGYTF.

The chain employs TRBV7-8 and TRBJ2-7; D is uncertain. V was trimmed by 5 bases and J by 4 bases, leaving 12 bases between them. This CDR3 is 13 amino acids long. Germline CDR1 and CDR2: SGHVS and FQNEAQ. CDR3 residues: CASSIGKAYEQYF. CDR3 in DNA: TGTGCCAGCAGCATAGGGAAGGCATACGAGCAGTACTTC.

The chain employs TRBV29-1 and TRBJ2-7; 7 bases are shared with TRBD1. Germline V gene sequence: CDR1 SQVTM, CDR2 ANQGSEA. Trimming took 6 bases from V and 4 from J; bases not matched to a gene: 6. This CDR3 region has 12 residues. In DNA form, the CDR3 reads TGCAGCGTCTGGATACAGGGGTACGAGCAGTACTTC. It codes for CSVWIQGYEQYF.

The chain links TRBV7-9 to TRBJ2-1; D is tentatively TRBD1 or TRBD2 (5 bases each). The length of the CDR3 is 14 residues. The ends were cut back, 5 bases at V and 8 bases at J, with 16 bases in the middle. Germline V gives CDR1 SEHNR, CDR2 FQNEAQ (reference sequence). This chain's CDR3 is CASSTRGDSDEQFF. In nucleotides, the CDR3 is TGTGCCAGCAGCACTAGGGGCGATAGTGATGAGCAGTTCTTC.

This chain uses TRBV5-6 with TRBJ1-2; 7 positions agree with TRBD1. Germline lookup yields CDR1 SGHDT and CDR2 YYEEEE. CDR3 length equals 14 residues. The trim removed 4 bases at V and 4 bases at J, leaving 7 bases unmatched. The CDR3 reads CASSAGTVAYGYTF. The CDR3 coding sequence is TGTGCCAGCAGCGCTGGGACAGTCGCCTATGGCTACACCTTC.

This chain uses TRBV21-1 with TRBJ2-7; the table assigns TRBD1, which was not confirmed against the DNA. TRBV21-1 is shown as a pseudogene. The CDR3 totals 17 residues. The CDR3 DNA reads TGTGCCAGCAGCACTCCATGGCGGCCAGGGATTGTCCACGAGCAGTACTTC. This encodes CASSTPWRPGIVHEQYF.

The rearrangement links TRBV12-3 or TRBV12-4 to TRBJ1-2; weak D call: TRBD1 (5 bases). Deletions cut 6 bases from V and 5 bases from J, with 16 bases between. The CDR3 loop spans 14 amino acids. In DNA, the CDR3 is TGTGCCAGCAGACCACTAGGGGCTGGGTATGGCTACACCTTC. It yields the protein CASRPLGAGYGYTF.